Following are 17 T cell receptor beta chains from one sample sequenced in a study of Tregs in tolerant kidney transplant recipients. The protocol was immunoSEQ multiplex PCR, while the TCRdb copy is restricted to in-frame clones and leaves out a portion. This table holds some 71,000 clones, roughly nine tenths found once. Sequencing was performed on CD4+ T cells from blood, taken before the transplant. All receptors come from a human donor who received a combined kidney and bone marrow transplant.

The chain links TRBV29-1 to TRBJ2-1, with D tentatively TRBD2 (6 bases). Germline CDR1 SQVTM, CDR2 ANQGSEA. Trimming took off 8 bases at V and 7 bases at J, with 15 bases between the two ends. The CDR3 is made up of 12 amino acids. CDR3 loop: CSLHRGSNEQFF. The CDR3 DNA reads TGCAGCCTGCATCGGGGGTCGAATGAGCAGTTCTTC.

The V and J genes are TRBV19 and TRBJ2-1, with TRBD2 identical over 10 bases. J was trimmed by 3 bases and V by 4 bases; bases with no gene match: 3. CDR3 size: 15 residues. Looked up from germline, CDR1 is LNHDA and CDR2 is SQIVND (reference sequence). The CDR3 DNA is TGTGCCAGTAGTAAGGGGACTAGCGACTACAATGAGCAGTTCTTC. It encodes CASSKGTSDYNEQFF.

The CDR3, as DNA: TGCGCCAGCAGTGAACGGGCCGGGGAACTCGGGGAGCTGTTTTTT. This sequence encodes CASSERAGELGELFF. The genes are TRBV10-1 and TRBJ2-2; the D gene is possibly TRBD2 (5 bases). CDR3 length: 15 amino acids. Germline CDR1 is WNHNN and CDR2 is SYGVQD (reference sequence). Deletions cut 3 bases from V and 7 bases from J, with 15 bases between.

The V and J genes are TRBV6-5 and TRBJ1-2, with D possibly being TRBD1 (6 bases). V gave up 6 bases and J gave up 2 bases, with 10 bases separating them. This CDR3 contains 13 residues. Germline loops: CDR1 MNHEY, CDR2 SVGAGI. CDR3 in amino acids: CASSQQGNYGYTF. CDR3 nucleotides: TGTGCCAGCAGCCAACAGGGAAACTATGGCTACACCTTC.

Remarks on this clone: Other nucleotide sequences from this sample produce the same CDR3. The chain is built from TRBV18 and TRBJ1-4; 9 positions agree with TRBD1. Germline CDR1 is KGHSH and CDR2 is LQKENI. Trimming took 0 bases from V and 7 from J; bases not matched to a gene: 3. The CDR3 is 15 residues long. The CDR3 spells CASSPPGQGTEKLFF. Written as DNA, the CDR3 is TGTGCCAGCTCACCACCGGGACAGGGAACTGAAAAACTGTTTTTT. Drawing the rest from reference TRBV18 and TRBJ1-4, the complete variable domain is NAGVMQNPRHLVRRRGQEARLRCSPMKGHSHVYWYRQLPEEGLKFMVYLQKENIIDESGMPKERFSAEFPKEGPSILRIQQVVRGDSAAYFCASSPPGQGTEKLFFGSGTQLSVL.

This clone was observed a single time. The chain has TRBV19 and TRBJ1-5; maybe TRBD1 (5 bases). In germline, CDR1 is LNHDA, CDR2 SQIVND (reference sequence). V was shortened by 3 bases and J by 4 bases, with 13 bases between the two germline ends. The CDR3 length is 15 residues. The CDR3 DNA reads TGTGCCAGTAGTATGGGTAGGGGAGGGAATCAGCCCCAGCATTTT. Translation: CASSMGRGGNQPQHF.

The CDR3 loop is CASSPRMGEQFF. The CDR3 DNA follows: TGTGCCAGCTCGCCCCGGATGGGCGAGCAGTTCTTC. The chain couples TRBV18 to TRBJ2-1; D is uncertain. Germline V gene data show CDR1 as KGHSH and CDR2 as LQKENI. V was shortened by 6 bases and J by 10 bases, with 13 bases between the two germline ends. The CDR3 consists of 12 residues. Full variable domain (rest looked up from reference TRBV18 and TRBJ2-1): NAGVMQNPRHLVRRRGQEARLRCSPMKGHSHVYWYRQLPEEGLKFMVYLQKENIIDESGMPKERFSAEFPKEGPSILRIQQVVRGDSAAYFCASSPRMGEQFFGPGTRLTVL.

V is TRBV18 and J is TRBJ2-7; possible D gene TRBD1, 6 bases. Germline lookup yields CDR1 KGHSH and CDR2 LQKENI. V gave up 4 bases and J gave up 5 bases, with 18 bases separating them. This CDR3 has 15 amino acids. CDR3 residues: CASSRDPTGSDEQYF. In nucleotides, the CDR3 is TGTGCCAGCTCACGAGACCCAACAGGGTCCGACGAGCAGTACTTC.

The rearrangement uses TRBV5-6 and TRBJ1-4, with a possible D match to TRBD1 (5 bases). Trimming took 4 bases from V and 4 from J, leaving 14 bases between them. CDR3 length: 15 amino acids. Per germline, CDR1 SGHDT and CDR2 YYEEEE. CDR3 sequence: CASSTSTGGNEKLFF. The CDR3 DNA reads as TGTGCCAGCAGCACCAGCACGGGGGGTAATGAAAAACTGTTTTTT.

The chain is built from TRBV6-1 and TRBJ2-7; 9 bases align to TRBD2. The length of the CDR3 is 14 residues. CDR1 and CDR2 (germline): MNHNS, SASEGT. V lost 7 bases and J lost 3; bases outside the gene matches: 7. In DNA, the CDR3 is TGTGCCAGCAAGGCGACTAGCGGAAACTACGAGCAGTACTTC. Encoded protein: CASKATSGNYEQYF.

This rearrangement joins TRBV28 to TRBJ1-2, with D hard to call. The germline CDR1 and CDR2 sequences are MDHEN and SYDVKM. V lost 7 bases and J lost 5, with 8 bases in between. CDR3 size: 11 residues. The CDR3 here is CASKGGYGYTF. CDR3 nucleotide sequence: TGTGCCAGCAAAGGAGGTTATGGCTACACCTTC.

The chain uses TRBV5-1 and TRBJ1-5; possibly TRBD1 for D (6 bases). Per germline, CDR1 SGHRS and CDR2 YFSETQ. The CDR3 sequence is 15 residues long. Trimming removed 4 bases at V and 4 bases at J, with 15 bases between. The CDR3 region is CASSPQGQLNQPQHF. The CDR3 nucleotides read TGCGCCAGCAGCCCGCAGGGGCAGCTAAATCAGCCCCAGCATTTT.

This rearrangement joins TRBV5-1 to TRBJ2-7; 8 nucleotides agree with TRBD2. Trimming removed 0 bases from V and 0 bases from J; junction bases left unmatched: 2. Germline CDR1 reads SGHRS; CDR2 reads YFSETQ. CDR3 length: 15 amino acids. The CDR3 sequence: CASSLVAGSSYEQYF. In DNA form, the CDR3 reads TGCGCCAGCAGCTTGGTAGCGGGGAGCTCCTACGAGCAGTACTTC.

The chain joins TRBV5-1 to TRBJ2-3, with TRBD2 matching 9 bases. Germline V gene data show CDR1 as SGHRS and CDR2 as YFSETQ. The CDR3 is 21 residues long. V lost 0 bases and J lost 0; bases outside the gene matches: 17. CDR3 loop: CASSLGIPGLAGTSSTDTQYF. CDR3 DNA: TGCGCCAGCAGCTTGGGGATCCCGGGACTAGCAGGGACATCTAGCACAGATACGCAGTATTTT.

V and J are TRBV30 and TRBJ1-5, with D perhaps matching TRBD1 (5 bases). V was cut by 2 bases and J by 7 bases, with 12 bases left in between. The CDR3 is made up of 13 amino acids. The germline V gene encodes CDR1 GTSNPN and CDR2 SVGIG (reference sequence). The CDR3 DNA is TGTGCCTGGAGTCAGCAGGGCGAGCAGCCCCAGCATTTT. Amino acid sequence: CAWSQQGEQPQHF.

This clone was counted only a few times. The chain recombines TRBV6-6 with TRBJ1-5; weak D call: TRBD1 (6 bases). Between the trimmed V and J ends, which lost 6 bases and 1 base, there was a span of 13 bases. The CDR3 is 15 residues long. CDR1 is MNHNY, CDR2 SVGAGI, per germline (reference sequence). CDR3 region: CASSATGGSNQPQHF. CDR3 DNA sequence: TGTGCCAGCAGCGCGACAGGTGGGAGCAATCAGCCCCAGCATTTT.

The chain is built from TRBV7-2 and TRBJ2-7; D may be TRBD2 (6 bases). Per the germline V gene, CDR1 is SGHTA and CDR2 is FQGNSA. V was shortened by 3 bases and J by 2 bases, with 20 bases between the two germline ends. There are 17 residues in the CDR3. Here the CDR3 DNA reads TGTGCCAGCAGCTTGGCGGGACTCTTCTTTACGACCTACGAGCAGTACTTC. Its translation is CASSLAGLFFTTYEQYF.